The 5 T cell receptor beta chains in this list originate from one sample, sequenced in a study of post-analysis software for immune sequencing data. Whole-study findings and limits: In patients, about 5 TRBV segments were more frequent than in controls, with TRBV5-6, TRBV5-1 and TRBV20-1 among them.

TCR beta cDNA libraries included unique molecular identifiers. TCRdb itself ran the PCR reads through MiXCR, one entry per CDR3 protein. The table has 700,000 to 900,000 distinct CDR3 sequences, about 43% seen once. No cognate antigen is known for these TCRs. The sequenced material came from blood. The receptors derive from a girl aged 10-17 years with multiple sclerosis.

Here the CDR3 reads CSVESGGELFF. As DNA, the CDR3 is TGCAGCGTTGAGTCCGGCGGAGAACTGTTTTTT. This chain connects TRBV29-1 to TRBJ1-4; D not certain. The CDR3 sequence is 11 residues long. V lost 3 bases and J lost 12, with 11 bases in between. Germline-derived CDR1 and CDR2 are SQVTM and ANQGSEA.

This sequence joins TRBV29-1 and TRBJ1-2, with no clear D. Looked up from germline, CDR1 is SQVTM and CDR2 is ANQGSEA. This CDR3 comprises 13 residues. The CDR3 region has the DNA TGCAGAGAACATGCACCGACTAACTATGGCTACACCTTC. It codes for CREHAPTNYGYTF.

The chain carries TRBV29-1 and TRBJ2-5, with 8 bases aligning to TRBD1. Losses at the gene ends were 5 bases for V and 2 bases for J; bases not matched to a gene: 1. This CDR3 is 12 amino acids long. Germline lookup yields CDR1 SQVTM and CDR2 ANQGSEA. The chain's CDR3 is CSVTGGQETQYF. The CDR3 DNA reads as TGCAGCGTTACAGGGGGACAAGAGACCCAGTACTTC.

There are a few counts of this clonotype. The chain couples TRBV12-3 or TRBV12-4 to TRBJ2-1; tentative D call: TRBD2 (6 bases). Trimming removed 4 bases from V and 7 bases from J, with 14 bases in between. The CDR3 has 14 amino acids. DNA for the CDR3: TGTGCCAGCAGTTATATCGGTGGACTAAATGAGCAGTTCTTC. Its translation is CASSYIGGLNEQFF.

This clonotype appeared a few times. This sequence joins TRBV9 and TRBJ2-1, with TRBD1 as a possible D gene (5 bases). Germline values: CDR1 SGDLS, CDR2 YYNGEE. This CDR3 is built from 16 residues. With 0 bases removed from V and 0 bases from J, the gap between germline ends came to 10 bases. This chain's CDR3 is CASSVGKGFSYNEQFF. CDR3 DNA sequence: TGTGCCAGCAGCGTAGGGAAGGGGTTCTCCTACAATGAGCAGTTCTTC.